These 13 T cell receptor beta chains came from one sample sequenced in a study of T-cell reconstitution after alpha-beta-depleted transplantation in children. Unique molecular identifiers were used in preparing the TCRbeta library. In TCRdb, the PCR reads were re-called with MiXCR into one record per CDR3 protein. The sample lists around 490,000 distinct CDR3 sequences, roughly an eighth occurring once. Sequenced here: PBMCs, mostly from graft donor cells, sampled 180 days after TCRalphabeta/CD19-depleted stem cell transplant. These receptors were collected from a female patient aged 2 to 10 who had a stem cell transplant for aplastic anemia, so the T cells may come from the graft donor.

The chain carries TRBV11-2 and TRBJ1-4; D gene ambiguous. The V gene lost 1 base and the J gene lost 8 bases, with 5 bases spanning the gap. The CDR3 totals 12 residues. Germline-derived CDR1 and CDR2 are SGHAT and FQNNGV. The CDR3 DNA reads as TGTGCCAGCAGCTTAGCAAGAGAAAAACTGTTTTTT. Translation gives CASSLAREKLFF.

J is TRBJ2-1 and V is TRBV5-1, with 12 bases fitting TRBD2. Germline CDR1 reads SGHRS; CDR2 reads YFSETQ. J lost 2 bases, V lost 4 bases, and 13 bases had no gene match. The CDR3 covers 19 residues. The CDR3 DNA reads TGCGCCAGCAGCCGCCCCCTAGCGGGAGGGCCTAGGGCCTACAATGAGCAGTTCTTC. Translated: CASSRPLAGGPRAYNEQFF.

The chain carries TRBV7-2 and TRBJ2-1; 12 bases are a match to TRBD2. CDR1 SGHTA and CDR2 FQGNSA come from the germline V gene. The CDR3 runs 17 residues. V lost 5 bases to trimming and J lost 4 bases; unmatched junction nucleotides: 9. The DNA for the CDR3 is TGTGCCAGCAGCCTCATGACTAGCGGGGGAATTTACAATGAGCAGTTCTTC. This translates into CASSLMTSGGIYNEQFF.

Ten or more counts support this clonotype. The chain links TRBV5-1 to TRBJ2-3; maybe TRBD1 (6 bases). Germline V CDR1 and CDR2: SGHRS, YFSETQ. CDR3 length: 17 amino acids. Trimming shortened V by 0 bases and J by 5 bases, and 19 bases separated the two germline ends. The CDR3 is CASSLDTRGNRIDTQYF. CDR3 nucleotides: TGCGCCAGCAGCTTGGACACTAGGGGGAATCGGATAGATACGCAGTATTTT.

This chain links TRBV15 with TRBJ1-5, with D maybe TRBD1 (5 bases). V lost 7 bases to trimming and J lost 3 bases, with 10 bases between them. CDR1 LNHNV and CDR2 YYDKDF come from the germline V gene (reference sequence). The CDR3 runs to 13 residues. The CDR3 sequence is CATNSRVNQPQHF. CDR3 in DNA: TGTGCCACCAACAGCAGGGTCAATCAGCCCCAGCATTTT.

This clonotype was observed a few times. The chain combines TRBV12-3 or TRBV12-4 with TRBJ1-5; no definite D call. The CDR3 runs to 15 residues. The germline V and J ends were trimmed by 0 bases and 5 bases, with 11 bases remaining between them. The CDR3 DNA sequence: TGTGCCAGCAGTTTAGCGAAGGCATTTCATCAGCCCCAGCATTTT. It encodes CASSLAKAFHQPQHF.

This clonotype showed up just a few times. The CDR3 loop reads CASSVTGYTGELFF. The CDR3 DNA reads as TGTGCCAGCAGCGTAACAGGTTACACCGGGGAGCTGTTTTTT. V gene TRBV9 combines with J gene TRBJ2-2, with a tentative D call TRBD1 (5 bases). Deletions cut 1 base from V and 3 bases from J, with 7 bases between. CDR1 is SGDLS, CDR2 YYNGEE, per germline. This CDR3 has 14 amino acids.

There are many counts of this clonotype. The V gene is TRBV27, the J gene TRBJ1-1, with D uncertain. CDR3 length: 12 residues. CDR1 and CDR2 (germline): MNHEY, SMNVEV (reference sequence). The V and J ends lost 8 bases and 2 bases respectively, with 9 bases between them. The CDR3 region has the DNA TGTGCCAGCGGCCGACCCAACACTGAAGCTTTCTTT. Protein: CASGRPNTEAFF.

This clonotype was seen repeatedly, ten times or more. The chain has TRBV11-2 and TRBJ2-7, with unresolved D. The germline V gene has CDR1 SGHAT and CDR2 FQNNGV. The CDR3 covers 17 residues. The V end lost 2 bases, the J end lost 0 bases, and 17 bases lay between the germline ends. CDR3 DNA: TGTGCCAGCAGCTTATATCTTGGGCAGAGAAGCTCCTACGAGCAGTACTTC. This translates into CASSLYLGQRSSYEQYF.

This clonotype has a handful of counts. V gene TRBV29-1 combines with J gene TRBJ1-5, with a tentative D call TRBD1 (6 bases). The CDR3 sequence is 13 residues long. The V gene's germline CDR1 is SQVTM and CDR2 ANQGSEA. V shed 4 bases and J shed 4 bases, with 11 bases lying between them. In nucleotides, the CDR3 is TGCAGCGTTGTAGGACAGCCAAATCAGCCCCAGCATTTT. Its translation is CSVVGQPNQPQHF.

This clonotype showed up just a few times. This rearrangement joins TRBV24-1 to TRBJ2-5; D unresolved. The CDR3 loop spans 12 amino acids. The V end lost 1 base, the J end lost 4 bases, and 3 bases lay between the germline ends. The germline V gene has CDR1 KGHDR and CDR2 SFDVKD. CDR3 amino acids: CATSDFLETQYF. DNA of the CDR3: TGTGCCACCAGTGATTTCCTAGAGACCCAGTACTTC.

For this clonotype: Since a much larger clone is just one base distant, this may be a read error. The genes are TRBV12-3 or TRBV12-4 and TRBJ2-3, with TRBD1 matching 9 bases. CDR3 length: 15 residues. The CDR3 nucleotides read TGTTCCAGTTCCCCGGGACAGGGTCGTACAGATACGCAGTATTTT. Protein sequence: CSSSPGQGRTDTQYF.

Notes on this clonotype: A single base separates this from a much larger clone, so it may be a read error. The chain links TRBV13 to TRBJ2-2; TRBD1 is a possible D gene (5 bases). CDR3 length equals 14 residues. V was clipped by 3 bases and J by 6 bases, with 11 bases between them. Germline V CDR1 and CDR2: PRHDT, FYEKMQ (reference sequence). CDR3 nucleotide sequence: TGTGCCAGCAGCTTCCCTCTCAGGGCCGGGGAGCTGTTTTTT. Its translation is CASSFPLRAGELFF.